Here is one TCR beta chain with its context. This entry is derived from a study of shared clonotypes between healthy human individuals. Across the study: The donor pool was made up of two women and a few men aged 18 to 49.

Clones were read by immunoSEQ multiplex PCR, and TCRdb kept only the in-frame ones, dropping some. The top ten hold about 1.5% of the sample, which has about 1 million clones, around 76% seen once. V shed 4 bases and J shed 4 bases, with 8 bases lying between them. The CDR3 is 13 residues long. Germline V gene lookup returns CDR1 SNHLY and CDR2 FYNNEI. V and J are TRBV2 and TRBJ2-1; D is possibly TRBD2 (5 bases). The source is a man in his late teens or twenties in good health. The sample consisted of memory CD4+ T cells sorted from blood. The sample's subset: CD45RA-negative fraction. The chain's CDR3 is CASSAWTYNEQFF. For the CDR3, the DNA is TGTGCCAGCAGTGCTTGGACTTACAATGAGCAGTTCTTC.